This T cell receptor beta chain was found in a study of control samples from healthy donors and cancer patients. The repertoire was sequenced with immunoSEQ multiplex PCR; TCRdb's copy has only in-frame clones and lacks some. The sample lists 100,000 to 150,000 clones; about 90% were seen once. The receptor comes from a man over 45 with head and neck cancer. The sequenced sample consisted of PBMCs.

The CDR3 DNA reads as TGTGCCAGCAGTCGGGACAGAAACTATGGCTACACCTTC. This translates into CASSRDRNYGYTF. J is TRBJ1-2 and V is TRBV27; 7 bases map to TRBD1. The V gene end was trimmed by 5 bases and the J gene end by 2 bases; junction bases not matched to a gene: 2. The CDR3 loop spans 13 amino acids. Germline lookup yields CDR1 MNHEY and CDR2 SMNVEV (reference sequence).